These 27 T cell receptor beta chains came from one sample sequenced in a study of blood T cell repertoires in COVID-19. The protocol was immunoSEQ multiplex PCR, while the TCRdb copy is restricted to in-frame clones and leaves out a portion. The table has some 42,000 clones, 88% seen once; the top ten hold 2% to 2.5%. The sample was peripheral blood. Receptor source: a human donor in a cohort sampled during active COVID-19.

The rearrangement joins TRBV9 to TRBJ2-2, with a tentative D call TRBD2 (6 bases). Trimming removed 3 bases at V and 2 bases at J, with 11 bases between. CDR3 length equals 15 residues. In germline, CDR1 is SGDLS, CDR2 YYNGEE. The CDR3 DNA is TGTGCCAGCAGCGCCACCGGGACTAACACCGGGGAGCTGTTTTTT. Its translation: CASSATGTNTGELFF.

With respect to this clone: Different DNA sequences within this sample yield the same CDR3. This chain links TRBV18 with TRBJ1-1, with 10 bases that match TRBD1. The junction had 1 base not matched to a gene; V was cut back by 5 bases and J by 4 bases. The CDR3 length is 13 residues. Germline CDR1 is KGHSH and CDR2 is LQKENI. CDR3 region: CASSRTGGTEAFF. CDR3 in DNA: TGTGCCAGCTCAAGGACAGGGGGCACTGAAGCTTTCTTT.

The rearrangement joins TRBV6-4 to TRBJ2-3, with TRBD2 identical over 11 bases. This CDR3 has 15 amino acids. The germline CDR1 and CDR2 sequences are MRHNA and SNTAGT. Trimming cost V 6 bases and J 2 bases; bases outside gene matches: 4. CDR3 nucleotides: TGTGCCAGCAGGAGACTAGCGGGGAACACAGATACGCAGTATTTT. Protein: CASRRLAGNTDTQYF.

The chain carries TRBV28 and TRBJ2-7; 8 nucleotides align to TRBD2. CDR1 and CDR2 from the germline V gene are MDHEN and SYDVKM. V was clipped by 6 bases and J by 3 bases; unmatched bases: 13. The CDR3 totals 16 residues. The CDR3 sequence is CASRSTAGGGYYEQYF. Here the CDR3 DNA reads TGTGCCAGCAGGTCAACTGCGGGGGGAGGGTACTACGAGCAGTACTTC.

This clone was detected only once. This rearrangement joins TRBV29-1 to TRBJ2-7; D possibly corresponds to TRBD2 (6 bases). The CDR3 consists of 11 residues. Per the germline V gene, CDR1 is SQVTM and CDR2 is ANQGSEA. Trimming shortened V by 6 bases and J by 2 bases, and 8 bases separated the two germline ends. CDR3 nucleotides: TGCAGCGTCCGGGAGACCTACGAGCAGTACTTC. Translating gives CSVRETYEQYF.

This clone was recorded only once. The CDR3 protein is CASGLGADEQYF. The CDR3 DNA is TGTGCTAGTGGTTTGGGGGCTGACGAGCAGTACTTC. The J gene is TRBJ2-7, the V gene TRBV12-5; no firm D call. Trimming cost V 1 base and J 5 bases, with 6 bases left between them. Germline values: CDR1 LGHNT, CDR2 FRNRAP. The CDR3 spans 12 residues.

The chain joins TRBV9 to TRBJ2-1; 10 bases agree with TRBD1. CDR1 is SGDLS and CDR2 is YYNGEE in the germline V gene. CDR3 length: 15 residues. V was clipped by 0 bases and J by 10 bases; unmatched bases: 7. The CDR3 here is CASSVGQGAIVEQFF. CDR3 coding DNA: TGTGCCAGCAGCGTAGGACAGGGGGCGATCGTGGAGCAGTTCTTC.

V usage is TRBV9 and J usage is TRBJ2-7; TRBD1 aligns across 8 bases. In germline, CDR1 is SGDLS, CDR2 YYNGEE. The CDR3 length is 14 residues. Trimming at V came to 4 bases and at J to 3 bases, leaving 6 bases not matched to a gene. The CDR3 spells CASSSQGQGYEQYF. The CDR3, as DNA: TGTGCCAGCAGCTCACAAGGACAGGGCTACGAGCAGTACTTC. Based on the CDR3 plus reference TRBV9 and TRBJ2-7, the full variable domain is DSGVTQTPKHLITATGQRVTLRCSPRSGDLSVYWYQQSLDQGLQFLIQYYNGEERAKGNILERFSAQQFPDLHSELNLSSLELGDSALYFCASSSQGQGYEQYFGPGTRLTVT.

The V call is TRBV30, the J call TRBJ1-1; D gene uncertain. Germline assignment: CDR1 GTSNPN and CDR2 SVGIG (reference sequence). The V end was cut by 2 bases, the J end by 1 base, with 8 bases between. The CDR3 is made up of 13 amino acids. The CDR3, as DNA: TGTGCCTGGAGTAAAGGAGCGAACACTGAAGCTTTCTTT. The encoded protein is CAWSKGANTEAFF.

The chain is built from TRBV27 and TRBJ1-6, with 8 bases identical to TRBD1. CDR1 is MNHEY, CDR2 SMNVEV, per germline (reference sequence). The CDR3 sequence is 16 residues long. V was clipped by 3 bases and J by 6 bases; unmatched bases: 7. The CDR3 DNA reads as TGTGCCAGCAGTTTTTGGCAGGGGGCGCGTAATTCACCCCTCCACTTT. It yields the protein CASSFWQGARNSPLHF.

The V gene is TRBV9, the J gene TRBJ2-3, with D maybe TRBD2 (5 bases). From germline, CDR1 is SGDLS and CDR2 YYNGEE. The CDR3 contains 17 residues. Trimming left V 3 bases short and J 0 bases short, with 17 bases between. In DNA form, the CDR3 reads TGTGCCAGCAGCGAGGGCCGGGGTGTGCCTAGCACAGATACGCAGTATTTT. Encoded protein: CASSEGRGVPSTDTQYF.

This chain connects TRBV10-3 to TRBJ1-2; 9 bases fit TRBD1. The CDR3 is 14 amino acids. Germline V gives CDR1 ENHRY, CDR2 SYGVKD. Losses at the gene ends were 4 bases for V and 2 bases for J; bases not matched to a gene: 2. The CDR3 is CAISVGTGNYGYTF. CDR3 DNA: TGTGCCATCAGTGTTGGGACAGGGAACTATGGCTACACCTTC.

This chain links TRBV3-1 (or the pseudogene TRBV3-2) with TRBJ1-1; weak D call: TRBD1 (5 bases). The V end lost 2 bases, the J end lost 0 bases, and 10 bases lay between the germline ends. The germline gives CDR1 LGHDT, CDR2 YNNKEL (reference sequence). The CDR3 length is 15 residues. The chain's CDR3 is CASSQQGVMNTEAFF. The CDR3 coding sequence is TGTGCCAGCAGCCAACAAGGGGTCATGAACACTGAAGCTTTCTTT.

The J gene is TRBJ1-1, the V gene TRBV6-5, with 11 nucleotides matching TRBD1. Germline values: CDR1 MNHEY, CDR2 SVGAGI. CDR3 length: 13 amino acids. Unmatched junction bases numbered 2, after V lost 6 bases and J lost 5 bases. In DNA form, the CDR3 reads TGTGCCAGCAGGAGGGACAGGGGGACTGAAGCTTTCTTT. Translated, it gives CASRRDRGTEAFF.

The rearrangement uses TRBV19 and TRBJ2-3; a possible D gene is TRBD2 (6 bases). Germline V CDR1 and CDR2: LNHDA, SQIVND (reference sequence). V lost 3 bases and J lost 0, with 10 bases in between. The CDR3 runs 15 residues. CDR3 amino acids: CASSILGGSTDTQYF. Written as DNA, the CDR3 is TGTGCCAGTAGTATTTTGGGGGGAAGCACAGATACGCAGTATTTT. The whole variable domain, remainder taken from reference TRBV19 and TRBJ2-3, is DGGITQSPKYLFRKEGQNVTLSCEQNLNHDAMYWYRQDPGQGLRLIYYSQIVNDFQKGDIAEGYSVSREKKESFPLTVTSAQKNPTAFYLCASSILGGSTDTQYFGPGTRLTVL.

This chain joins TRBV7-9 and TRBJ1-1, with TRBD1 matching over 8 bases. V was clipped by 6 bases and J by 1 base; unmatched bases: 4. Germline assignment: CDR1 SEHNR and CDR2 FQNEAQ (reference sequence). The CDR3 contains 14 residues. In nucleotides, the CDR3 is TGTGCCAGCAGTGGACAGGGCCCGAACACTGAAGCTTTCTTT. Amino acids: CASSGQGPNTEAFF.

J is TRBJ1-1 and V is TRBV6-6, with 7 nucleotides matching TRBD1. V dropped 5 bases and J dropped 4; count of bases not matched to a gene: 7. CDR1 is MNHNY and CDR2 is SVGAGI in the germline V gene (reference sequence). This CDR3 is 14 amino acids long. CDR3 sequence reads: CASSAQGTLTEAFF. The CDR3 DNA follows: TGTGCCAGCAGTGCACAGGGGACGCTCACTGAAGCTTTCTTT.

This rearrangement joins TRBV6-4 to TRBJ2-2; maybe TRBD2 (5 bases). In germline, CDR1 is MRHNA, CDR2 SNTAGT. The CDR3 spans 13 residues. Deletions cut 8 bases from V and 0 bases from J, with 7 bases between. The CDR3 sequence is CASSGTNTGELFF. The CDR3, as DNA: TGTGCCAGCTCGGGAACGAACACCGGGGAGCTGTTTTTT.

The chain employs TRBV19 and TRBJ1-1; possible D gene TRBD1, 5 bases. Trimming cost V 4 bases and J 1 base, with 7 bases left between them. CDR1 LNHDA and CDR2 SQIVND come from the germline V gene (reference sequence). CDR3 length: 13 amino acids. The CDR3 loop is CASSRQGNTEAFF. As DNA, the CDR3 is TGTGCCAGTAGTAGGCAGGGGAACACTGAAGCTTTCTTT. The variable domain in full, completed from reference TRBV19 and TRBJ1-1, reads DGGITQSPKYLFRKEGQNVTLSCEQNLNHDAMYWYRQDPGQGLRLIYYSQIVNDFQKGDIAEGYSVSREKKESFPLTVTSAQKNPTAFYLCASSRQGNTEAFFGQGTRLTVV.

The V gene is TRBV18, the J gene TRBJ1-2; 8 nucleotides line up with TRBD1. The CDR3 contains 15 residues. Germline V gene sequence: CDR1 KGHSH, CDR2 LQKENI. The V segment lost 3 bases and the J segment 5 bases; nucleotides outside the gene matches: 8. CDR3 in amino acids: CASSPRGQGPYGYTF. The CDR3 DNA reads TGTGCCAGCTCACCTCGAGGACAGGGACCATATGGCTACACCTTC.

This clone has only one observation. The CDR3 DNA reads as TGTGCCAGCTCACCGGGAGATAACTATGGCTACACCTTC. Its translation is CASSPGDNYGYTF. This chain uses TRBV18 with TRBJ1-2, with D unclear. The CDR3 has 13 amino acids. Germline-derived CDR1 and CDR2 are KGHSH and LQKENI. V was pared by 3 bases and J by 1 base, with 6 bases between.

The chain combines TRBV10-3 with TRBJ1-1; 11 bases match TRBD1. This CDR3 comprises 16 residues. The J segment lost 5 bases and the V segment lost 3 bases, leaving 8 bases of the junction unmatched. Germline values: CDR1 ENHRY, CDR2 SYGVKD. This CDR3 is CAISDPRGQGETEAFF. The CDR3 DNA reads as TGTGCCATCAGTGACCCTAGGGGACAGGGGGAAACTGAAGCTTTCTTT.

This sequence joins TRBV10-1 and TRBJ2-3; possibly TRBD2 for D (6 bases). Trimming stripped 0 bases from V and 2 bases from J, with 6 bases between. CDR1 and CDR2 from the germline V gene are WNHNN and SYGVQD (reference sequence). The CDR3 sequence is 14 residues long. CDR3 loop: CASSESRDTDTQYF. The DNA of the CDR3 is TGCGCCAGCAGTGAGTCGCGGGACACAGATACGCAGTATTTT.

The chain links TRBV3-1 (or the pseudogene TRBV3-2) to TRBJ2-7; D call uncertain. Looked up from germline, CDR1 is LGHDT and CDR2 is YNNKEL (reference sequence). This CDR3 region has 13 residues. V lost 2 bases to trimming and J lost 0 bases, with 5 bases between them. The CDR3 region has the DNA TGTGCCAGCAGCCAACTATCCTCCTACGAGCAGTACTTC. Its protein product is CASSQLSSYEQYF.

The V gene is TRBV5-1, the J gene TRBJ1-5; D call uncertain. The CDR3 is 11 amino acids. Trimming pared 6 bases from V and 7 bases from J, leaving 8 bases between. Germline assignment: CDR1 SGHRS and CDR2 YFSETQ. Here the CDR3 reads CASTGGQPQHF. The DNA for the CDR3 is TGCGCCAGCACAGGAGGGCAGCCCCAGCATTTT. Looking up the rest from reference TRBV5-1 and TRBJ1-5 gives the full variable domain: KAGVTQTPRYLIKTRGQQVTLSCSPISGHRSVSWYQQTPGQGLQFLFEYFSETQRNKGNFPGRFSGRQFSNSRSEMNVSTLELGDSALYLCASTGGQPQHFGDGTRLSIL.

The chain couples TRBV9 to TRBJ2-1; 7 bases map to TRBD2. The CDR3 length is 14 residues. V dropped 4 bases and J dropped 2; count of bases not matched to a gene: 3. Germline lookup yields CDR1 SGDLS and CDR2 YYNGEE. The CDR3 is CASSPGTTYNEQFF. The CDR3 nucleotides read TGTGCCAGCAGCCCCGGGACTACCTACAATGAGCAGTTCTTC.

This chain links TRBV10-1 with TRBJ2-5, with D possibly being TRBD1 (6 bases). The germline V gene has CDR1 WNHNN and CDR2 SYGVQD (reference sequence). The CDR3 loop spans 15 amino acids. V was shortened by 0 bases and J by 5 bases, with 13 bases between the two germline ends. The CDR3 DNA sequence: TGCGCCAGCAGTGAGTCGACCCAGGGGCTGGAGACCCAGTACTTC. Its protein is CASSESTQGLETQYF.